Ten or more counts support the clone carrying this T cell receptor beta chain. What it binds is not known. The lymph nodes were axillary draining lymph nodes from breast cancer patients. This sample stems from a study of breast tumors, draining lymph nodes, adjacent tissues. Overall study results and limits: The data were judged consistent with most tumor T cells coming from lymph node and expanding in tumor. Tumors had less TCR diversity than lymph nodes, more than nontumor tissue. Data only fit, rather than demonstrated, lymph node origin of most tumor T cells.

CDR1 and CDR2 from the germline V gene are SGHRS and YFSETQ. V lost 6 bases and J lost 4, with 15 bases in between. The CDR3 consists of 14 residues. From the multiplex PCR reads, TCRdb called clonotypes with MiXCR, one entry per CDR3 protein. The profile shows approximately 280,000 distinct CDR3 sequences, 30% of them singletons. The TCR originated in a female donor with breast cancer. Some clones in this sample may be carry-over from other donors' samples. The sequenced sample consisted of axillary lymph node tissue. The V gene is TRBV5-1, the J gene TRBJ2-3; the D gene is possibly TRBD1 (6 bases). The CDR3 region has the DNA TGCGCCAGCAATCCAAGGGGGTGGGCAGATACGCAGTATTTT. This codes for CASNPRGWADTQYF. The full variable domain, in which reference TRBV5-1 and TRBJ2-3 provide the parts outside the CDR3, is KAGVTQTPRYLIKTRGQQVTLSCSPISGHRSVSWYQQTPGQGLQFLFEYFSETQRNKGNFPGRFSGRQFSNSRSEMNVSTLELGDSALYLCASNPRGWADTQYFGPGTRLTVL.